Below, 17 T cell receptor beta chains from the same sample are listed, as sequenced in a study of vaccination effects on CD4 cells after COVID-19. Their antigen targets remain unknown. Assay used: immunoSEQ multiplex PCR; TCRdb lists only in-frame clones, some missing. Of tens of thousands of clones in the sample, approximately 74% were seen once. CD4+ T cells specific for antigen were expanded with viral peptide pools by the ViraFEST assay before sequencing. Subsequent to roughly 10 days of culture, CD4+ T cells were isolated. None of the vaccinated had previously contracted SARS-CoV-2, and their nucleocapsid antibodies tested negative. The sample consisted of CD4+ T cells from PBMCs cultured with HCoV-NL63 spike peptides, taken before COVID-19 vaccination. The receptors derive from a human donor who received a COVID-19 vaccine.

The chain uses TRBV5-4 and TRBJ1-6, with no clear D. V was clipped by 5 bases and J by 7 bases, with 16 bases between them. The CDR3 is made up of 15 amino acids. Germline V gene sequence: CDR1 SGHNT, CDR2 YYREEE (reference sequence). The CDR3 here is CASSYRFEQNSPLHF. CDR3 nucleotides: TGTGCCAGCAGTTATCGGTTTGAACAGAATTCACCCCTCCACTTT.

V is TRBV19 and J is TRBJ1-5; D is ambiguous. Germline V gene data show CDR1 as LNHDA and CDR2 as SQIVND (reference sequence). The CDR3 totals 14 residues. V was trimmed by 1 base and J by 7 bases, leaving 11 bases between them. CDR3 sequence: CASSIGARGQPQHF. Here the CDR3 DNA reads TGTGCCAGTAGTATAGGGGCGAGAGGACAGCCCCAGCATTTT.

V usage is TRBV5-1 and J usage is TRBJ2-1; 11 bases match TRBD1. V lost 0 bases and J lost 7; bases outside the gene matches: 6. Germline V gives CDR1 SGHRS, CDR2 YFSETQ. The CDR3 consists of 16 residues. The CDR3 DNA sequence: TGCGCCAGCAGCTTGGCGGGGGACAGGGGGTGGAATGAGCAGTTCTTC. It is translated as CASSLAGDRGWNEQFF.

In its sample, this clone was seen a few times. The V gene is TRBV19, the J gene TRBJ2-7, with D possibly matching TRBD2 (5 bases). This CDR3 is built from 16 residues. V was trimmed by 3 bases and J by 0 bases, leaving 15 bases between them. Looked up from germline, CDR1 is LNHDA and CDR2 is SQIVND (reference sequence). CDR3 in DNA: TGTGCCAGTAGTATTGGGAGACACCAAGTCTCCTACGAGCAGTACGTC. It codes for CASSIGRHQVSYEQYV.

In its sample, this clone was seen once. The CDR3 DNA is TGTGCCACCAGTGATGTCACAGGGGCTGATACGCAGTATTTT. Translation: CATSDVTGADTQYF. J is TRBJ2-3 and V is TRBV24-1; 7 nucleotides match TRBD1. Trimming at V came to 3 bases and at J to 6 bases, leaving 5 bases not matched to a gene. Germline lookup yields CDR1 KGHDR and CDR2 SFDVKD. This CDR3 is built from 14 residues.

The chain employs TRBV19 and TRBJ2-2, with TRBD2 matching over 12 bases. CDR3 length equals 15 residues. The ends lost 6 bases at V and 4 bases at J; junction bases unmatched: 3. The germline V gene encodes CDR1 LNHDA and CDR2 SQIVND (reference sequence). This CDR3 reads CASSGLAGLTGELFF. The CDR3 nucleotides read TGTGCCAGTAGCGGACTAGCGGGGCTCACCGGGGAGCTGTTTTTT.

The chain couples TRBV3-1 (or the pseudogene TRBV3-2) to TRBJ2-4; D ambiguous. This CDR3 contains 15 residues. The V end was cut by 3 bases, the J end by 0 bases, with 9 bases between. Germline CDR1 is LGHDT and CDR2 is YNNKEL (reference sequence). Written as DNA, the CDR3 is TGTGCCAGCAGCCATGGGGTGATAGCCAAAAACATTCAGTACTTC. It codes for CASSHGVIAKNIQYF.

V usage is TRBV19 and J usage is TRBJ2-5; tentative D call: TRBD1 (5 bases). From germline, CDR1 is LNHDA and CDR2 SQIVND (reference sequence). The germline V and J ends were trimmed by 7 bases and 5 bases, with 17 bases remaining between them. CDR3 length: 14 residues. The CDR3 sequence: CASKVSRERETQYF. CDR3 nucleotide sequence: TGTGCCAGTAAGGTCTCCAGGGAACGTGAGACCCAGTACTTC. The variable domain in full, completed from reference TRBV19 and TRBJ2-5, reads DGGITQSPKYLFRKEGQNVTLSCEQNLNHDAMYWYRQDPGQGLRLIYYSQIVNDFQKGDIAEGYSVSREKKESFPLTVTSAQKNPTAFYLCASKVSRERETQYFGPGTRLLVL.

The rearrangement links TRBV30 to TRBJ1-2, with 10 nucleotides matching TRBD1. V gave up 1 base and J gave up 7 bases; unmatched junction bases: 0. The CDR3 runs 12 residues. Germline CDR1 GTSNPN, CDR2 SVGIG (reference sequence). CDR3 amino acids: CAWSGTGGGYTF. As DNA, the CDR3 is TGTGCCTGGAGTGGGACAGGGGGTGGCTACACCTTC.

The rearrangement joins TRBV27 to TRBJ2-5; D is perhaps TRBD1 (5 bases). Deletions cut 3 bases from V and 6 bases from J, with 14 bases between. The germline V gene encodes CDR1 MNHEY and CDR2 SMNVEV (reference sequence). The CDR3 extends over 14 amino acids. In nucleotides, the CDR3 is TGTGCCAGCAGTTTCCGCGACAGTGCGCAGACCCAGTACTTC. It yields the protein CASSFRDSAQTQYF.

The V gene is TRBV10-2, the J gene TRBJ1-1; D is ambiguous. This CDR3 is built from 13 residues. With 0 bases removed from V and 5 bases from J, the gap between germline ends came to 7 bases. The V gene's germline CDR1 is WSHSY and CDR2 SAAADI. CDR3 nucleotide sequence: TGCGCCAGCAGTGAGTCTTCGGGGACTGAAGCTTTCTTT. This translates into CASSESSGTEAFF.

V and J are TRBV11-2 and TRBJ1-1; D is unclear. Looked up from germline, CDR1 is SGHAT and CDR2 is FQNNGV. This CDR3 comprises 14 residues. Trimming took off 1 base at V and 1 base at J, with 7 bases between the two ends. The CDR3 protein is CASSLVRGNTEAFF. The CDR3 region has the DNA TGTGCCAGCAGCTTAGTTCGGGGGAACACTGAAGCTTTCTTT.

The gene calls are TRBV18 and TRBJ2-5; 11 positions agree with TRBD1. The CDR3 has 16 residues. Germline V gene sequence: CDR1 KGHSH, CDR2 LQKENI. The junction had 1 base not matched to a gene; V was cut back by 1 base and J by 0 bases. The CDR3 DNA sequence: TGTGCCAGCTCACCACGGGGACAGGGGGACCAAGAGACCCAGTACTTC. The encoded protein is CASSPRGQGDQETQYF.

The table lists this clone with a few counts. The chain couples TRBV28 to TRBJ1-1; no definite D call. Germline-derived CDR1 and CDR2 are MDHEN and SYDVKM. CDR3 length equals 15 residues. V lost 4 bases and J lost 1, with 13 bases in between. The CDR3 coding sequence is TGTGCCAGCAGTTCCCCCGGACTGGCGAACACTGAAGCTTTCTTT. Amino acids: CASSSPGLANTEAFF.

The rearrangement uses TRBV30 and TRBJ2-2; 10 nucleotides align to TRBD1. Germline values: CDR1 GTSNPN, CDR2 SVGIG (reference sequence). With 2 bases clipped from V and 6 bases from J, the junction kept 6 bases outside the gene matches. The CDR3 extends over 15 amino acids. The CDR3 sequence: CAWSRQGARSGELFF. CDR3 nucleotides: TGTGCCTGGAGTCGACAGGGGGCAAGGTCCGGGGAGCTGTTTTTT. Drawing the rest from reference TRBV30 and TRBJ2-2, the complete variable domain is SQTIHQWPATLVQPVGSPLSLECTVEGTSNPNLYWYRQAAGRGLQLLFYSVGIGQISSEVPQNLSASRPQDRQFILSSKKLLLSDSGFYLCAWSRQGARSGELFFGEGSRLTVL.

The chain employs TRBV6-2 or TRBV6-3 and TRBJ2-7; 7 nucleotides align to TRBD2. From germline, CDR1 is MNHEY and CDR2 SVGEGT. V shed 2 bases, J shed 6 bases, and the junction held 7 bases outside the gene matches. The CDR3 loop spans 14 amino acids. In DNA, the CDR3 is TGTGCCAGCAGTTACCTCGCGGGGGAAGGCGAGCAGTACGTC. Residues: CASSYLAGEGEQYV.

The chain uses TRBV25-1 and TRBJ2-1; D not certain. The ends were cut back, 5 bases at V and 6 bases at J, with 8 bases in the middle. Germline CDR1 and CDR2: MGHDK and SYGVNS. This CDR3 contains 12 residues. Written as DNA, the CDR3 is TGTGCCAGCAGTCCGCCATTCAATGAGCAGTTCTTC. The encoded protein is CASSPPFNEQFF.